The sequence of this TCR beta chain was determined in a study of metastatic and nonmetastatic thyroid tumors. Study summary: Peripheral blood and tumor or nodule samples from malignant and benign thyroid patients were compared.

Notes on the study in general: It was reportedly found that TCR beta diversity was significantly higher in malignant thyroid tumors than in benign nodules, a difference seen in both blood and tumor samples.

For this clone: The antigen remains unidentified.

None of the patients had undergone any treatment ahead of thyroid surgery. As processed by the authors: It was from CDR3 differences across clinicopathological groups that a distant-metastasis classifier for papillary thyroid cancer was built. TCRdb re-processed the PCR reads through MiXCR. These V and J calls are TCRdb output, not the study's own analysis. The repertoire consists of some 15,000 clones, with more than 20% occurring once and the leading ten covering roughly 7.3%. What was sequenced was blood. The sequence came from a female donor with papillary thyroid cancer or a benign thyroid nodule (not recorded which). Some clones in this sample may be carry-over from other donors' samples.

Here the CDR3 DNA reads TGTGCCAGCCGCGGACAGTTACCCTACGAGCAGTACTTC. It specifies CASRGQLPYEQYF. The chain carries TRBV6-1 and TRBJ2-7; D might be TRBD1 (6 bases). V lost 8 bases and J lost 2, with 13 bases in between. This CDR3 has 13 residues. Germline V gene lookup returns CDR1 MNHNS and CDR2 SASEGT.